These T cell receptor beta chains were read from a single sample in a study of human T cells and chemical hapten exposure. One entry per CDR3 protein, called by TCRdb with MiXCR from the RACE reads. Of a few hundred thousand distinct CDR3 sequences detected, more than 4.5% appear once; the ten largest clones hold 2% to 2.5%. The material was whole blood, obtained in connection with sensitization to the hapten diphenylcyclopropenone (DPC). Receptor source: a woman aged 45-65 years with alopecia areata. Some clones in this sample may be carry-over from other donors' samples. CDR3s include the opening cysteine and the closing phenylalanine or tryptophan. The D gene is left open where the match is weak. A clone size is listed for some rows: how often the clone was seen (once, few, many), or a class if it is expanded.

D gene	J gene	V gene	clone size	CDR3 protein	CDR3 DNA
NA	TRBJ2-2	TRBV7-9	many	CASSPETGSTYTGELFF	TGTGCCAGCAGCCCAGAAACAGGGTCGACCTACACCGGGGAGCTGTTTTTT
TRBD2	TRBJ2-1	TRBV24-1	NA	CATSDPGTSGRDNEQFF	TGTGCCACCAGTGATCCCGGGACTAGCGGGAGGGATAATGAGCAGTTCTTC
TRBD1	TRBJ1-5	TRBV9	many	CASSAEDRVWQPQHF	TGTGCCAGCAGCGCCGAAGACAGGGTATGGCAGCCCCAGCATTTT
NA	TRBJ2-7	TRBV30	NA	CAWSVQARGGEQYF	TGTGCCTGGAGTGTACAGGCCCGCGGAGGGGAGCAGTACTTC
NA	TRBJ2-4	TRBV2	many	CASPVGSSRNIQYF	TGTGCCAGCCCCGTCGGGTCTAGCAGGAACATTCAGTACTTC
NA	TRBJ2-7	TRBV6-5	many	CASSPGGHEQYF	TGTGCCAGCAGTCCCGGAGGGCACGAGCAGTACTTC
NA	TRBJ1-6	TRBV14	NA	CASSQEAGPLHF	TGTGCCAGCAGCCAAGAGGCGGGTCCCCTCCACTTT
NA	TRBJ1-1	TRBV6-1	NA	CATLGVLTEAFF	TGTGCCACCCTTGGAGTCCTCACTGAAGCTTTCTTT
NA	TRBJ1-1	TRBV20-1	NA	CSASGGGPNTEAFF	TGCAGTGCTAGCGGGGGGGGGCCGAACACTGAAGCTTTCTTT
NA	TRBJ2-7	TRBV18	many	CASSPIGGYEQYF	TGTGCCAGCTCACCGATAGGGGGCTACGAGCAGTACTTC
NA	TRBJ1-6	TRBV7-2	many	CASSLVLSPLHF	TGTGCCAGCAGCTTAGTTCTTTCACCCCTCCACTTT
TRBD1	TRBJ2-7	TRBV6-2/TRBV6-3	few	CASSPDRVGEQYF	TGTGCCAGCAGCCCGGACAGGGTCGGCGAGCAGTACTTC
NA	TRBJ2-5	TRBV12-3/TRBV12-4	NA	CASSLGGSGQETQYF	TGTGCCAGCAGTTTGGGGGGTAGCGGTCAAGAGACCCAGTACTTC
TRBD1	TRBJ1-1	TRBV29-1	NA	CSVATGVSTEAFF	TGCAGCGTCGCGACAGGGGTTAGTACTGAAGCTTTCTTT
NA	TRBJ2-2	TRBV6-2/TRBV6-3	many	CASRVPPGWNTGELFF	TGTGCCAGCAGAGTCCCCCCCGGGTGGAACACCGGGGAGCTGTTTTTT
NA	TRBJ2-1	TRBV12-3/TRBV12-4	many	CASSLAEVLLDNEQFF	TGTGCCAGCAGTTTGGCAGAGGTCCTGCTAGATAATGAGCAGTTCTTC
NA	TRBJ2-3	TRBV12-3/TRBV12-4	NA	CATSDGAFPRGTQYF	TGTGCCACTTCGGATGGGGCCTTCCCCCGGGGGACGCAGTATTTT
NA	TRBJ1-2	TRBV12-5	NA	CASGRVADGYTF	TGTGCTAGTGGTCGCGTGGCGGATGGCTACACCTTC
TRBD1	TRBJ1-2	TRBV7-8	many	CASSLGSYRGNYGYTF	TGTGCCAGCAGCTTAGGGTCGTACAGGGGAAACTATGGCTACACCTTC
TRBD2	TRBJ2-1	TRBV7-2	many	CASSRPGLAGGEQFF	TGTGCCAGCAGCCGACCGGGACTAGCGGGGGGTGAGCAGTTCTTC
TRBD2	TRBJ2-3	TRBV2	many	CATLTSGGHTDTQYF	TGTGCCACCCTTACTAGCGGAGGACACACAGATACGCAGTATTTT
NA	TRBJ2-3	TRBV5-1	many	CASREQGDTQYF	TGCGCCAGCAGGGAACAGGGAGATACGCAGTATTTT
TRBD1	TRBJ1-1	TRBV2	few	CASSERDSLTMLSEAFF	TGTGCCAGCAGTGAACGGGACAGCCTAACAATGCTATCTGAAGCTTTCTTT
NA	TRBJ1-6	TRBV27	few	CASSGQPSNSPLHF	TGTGCCAGCAGTGGACAGCCTTCTAATTCACCCCTCCACTTT
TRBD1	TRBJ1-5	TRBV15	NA	CATSPTGTGISSQPQHF	TGTGCCACCAGTCCCACCGGGACAGGGATATCAAGCCAGCCCCAGCATTTT
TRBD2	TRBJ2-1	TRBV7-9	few	CASSPRRGSGSAYNEQFF	TGTGCCAGCAGCCCCCGGAGGGGTAGCGGGAGCGCGTACAATGAGCAGTTCTTC
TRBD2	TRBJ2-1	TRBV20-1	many	CSARVLAGGTPHEQFF	TGCAGTGCTAGAGTTCTAGCGGGGGGCACCCCGCATGAGCAGTTCTTC